This is a list of T cell receptor beta chains from one sample in a study of T cells in Graves' hyperthyroidism and ophthalmopathy. TCRdb ran MiXCR on the multiplex PCR reads and lists one entry per CDR3 protein. The sample consists of roughly 630,000 distinct CDR3 sequences, around 14% of them appearing once. The sequenced sample consisted of blood. The receptors here all came from a woman under 40 with Graves' hyperthyroidism. Both conserved end residues are part of each CDR3. Each record gives: J gene, V gene, clone size, D gene, CDR3 DNA, CDR3 protein. D genes are given only for firm matches. Size is omitted from some rows. Given values are once, few, many or a class for expanded clones.

TRBJ1-1 TRBV27 many . TGTGCCAGCAGTTTAGAGGGGGGATTGAACACTGAAGCTTTCTTT CASSLEGGLNTEAFF
TRBJ2-5 TRBV4-1 few . TGCGCCAGCAGCCAATCAGGGTCAGAGACCCAGTACTTC CASSQSGSETQYF
TRBJ2-2 TRBV20-1 . . TGCAGTGCTAGTCCCGAGACCACCGGGGAGCTGTTTTTT CSASPETTGELFF
TRBJ2-7 TRBV6-1 . . TGTGCCAGCAGTGATTGGACAGTCACCTACGAGCAGTACTTC CASSDWTVTYEQYF
TRBJ1-4 TRBV12-3/TRBV12-4 many . TGTGCCAGCAGTTCTCAGGGCAATAATGAAAAACTGTTTTTT CASSSQGNNEKLFF
TRBJ2-1 TRBV14 few TRBD2 TGTGCCAGCAGCCAAGATGCTAGCGGGCGATACAATGAGCAGTTCTTC CASSQDASGRYNEQFF
TRBJ2-7 TRBV7-9 few . TGTGCCAGCAGCTTAGCGTCCGTCAGCACCTTTACCTACGAGCAGTACTTC CASSLASVSTFTYEQYF
TRBJ1-5 TRBV6-1 few . TGTGCCAGCAGCCTTACGGATAGAAATCAGCCCCAGCATTTT CASSLTDRNQPQHF
TRBJ2-1 TRBV29-1 . . TGCAGCGTTGTCTCTGGGGGCTCCTACAATGAGCAGTTCTTC CSVVSGGSYNEQFF
TRBJ1-6 TRBV7-3 many . TGTGCCAGCAGTCTAAACTCCTATAATTCACCCCTCCACTTT CASSLNSYNSPLHF
TRBJ2-3 TRBV20-1 few TRBD1 TGCAGTGCTCGACAGGGAGCAGATACGCAGTATTTT CSARQGADTQYF
TRBJ2-1 TRBV7-2 . . TGTGCCGGCAGCTTAGCTGGTAGGAGTGAGCAGTTCTTC CAGSLAGRSEQFF
TRBJ1-5 TRBV19 . . TGTGCCAGTAGTGATCCGGGGGGGCCCACCCCGGAGCAGCCCCAGCATTTT CASSDPGGPTPEQPQHF
TRBJ2-2 TRBV20-1 many TRBD2 TGCAGTGCCCTAGCGGGCGGCACCGGGGAGCTGTTTTTT CSALAGGTGELFF
TRBJ1-2 TRBV4-1 few . TGCGCCAGCAGCCAAGAGGACGGTATCTATGGCTACACCTTC CASSQEDGIYGYTF
TRBJ2-1 TRBV11-2 many . TGTGCCAGCAGCTCATTAAGGGCCTCCTACAATGAGCAGTTCTTC CASSSLRASYNEQFF
TRBJ1-2 TRBV7-9 few . TGTGCCAGCAGCATCAATGTTGGGGGCTACACCTTC CASSINVGGYTF
TRBJ2-7 TRBV5-8 many . TGTGCCAGCACTCCCTTCAACTACGAGCAGTACTTC CASTPFNYEQYF
TRBJ2-7 TRBV20-1 many . TGCAGTCTATCCGACTACTCCTATGAGCAGTACTTC CSLSDYSYEQYF
TRBJ1-3 TRBV12-5 . . TGTGCTAGTGGTTTGCGACACCTCTCTGGAAACACCATATATTTT CASGLRHLSGNTIYF
TRBJ1-2 TRBV20-1 . . TGCAGTGCTAGAACAGTGAGAGGCTATGGCTACACCTTC CSARTVRGYGYTF
TRBJ2-1 TRBV2 many TRBD2 TGTGCCAGCAATAGACTAGCGGGATACAATGAGCAGTTCTTC CASNRLAGYNEQFF
TRBJ2-1 TRBV2 many . TGTGCCAGCTCATGGCTTGTCTACAATGAGCAGTTCTTC CASSWLVYNEQFF
TRBJ2-1 TRBV19 . . TGTGCCAGTAGTATCTCCGCGGAGCGTGGGGATGAGCAGTTCTTC CASSISAERGDEQFF
TRBJ2-1 TRBV19 few TRBD2 TGTGCCATCGGCGGGACTAGCGACAATGAGCAGTTCTTC CAIGGTSDNEQFF
TRBJ1-1 TRBV20-1 few . TGCAGTGCTAGGCGCGGAGATTTGAACACTGAAGCTTTCTTT CSARRGDLNTEAFF
TRBJ1-1 TRBV6-5 many . TGTGCCAGCAGTTACCCGGGACGAGGGACTGAAGCTTTCTTT CASSYPGRGTEAFF
TRBJ2-5 TRBV4-3 . . TGCGCCAGCAGCCGACAGTACCAAGAGACCCAGTACTTC CASSRQYQETQYF
TRBJ2-3 TRBV20-1 many . TGCAGTGCTAGAGATCCAGGGAAGGATACGCAGTATTTT CSARDPGKDTQYF
TRBJ2-3 TRBV10-1 . . TGCGCCAGCAGTGAGTTCGACTTAACAGATACGCAGTATTTT CASSEFDLTDTQYF
TRBJ1-6 TRBV27 many . TGTGCCGTCGGGGGGGTAAATTCACCCCTCCACTTT CAVGGVNSPLHF
TRBJ2-1 TRBV12-5 once . TGTACTAGTGGTAGTTCCTGGAACAATGAGCAGTTCTTC CTSGSSWNNEQFF
TRBJ2-7 TRBV6-1 . TRBD2 TGTGCCAGCAGTGAGCTAGCGGGATACTACGAGCAGTACTTC CASSELAGYYEQYF
TRBJ2-3 TRBV5-1 many . TGCGCCAGCCGTCCGGGGATGAGCACAGATACGCAGTATTTT CASRPGMSTDTQYF
TRBJ2-7 TRBV28 many . TGTGCCAGCAGCCCCGGGGGGACACGGTTTTCCGAGCAGTACTTC CASSPGGTRFSEQYF
TRBJ2-3 TRBV11-2 . TRBD2 TGTGCCAGCAGCTCCAGCGGGAGGCTCATGGATACGCAGTATTTT CASSSSGRLMDTQYF
TRBJ1-6 TRBV20-1 . . TGCAGTGCTAGAGGGAGCGATTCACCCCTCCACTTT CSARGSDSPLHF
TRBJ2-7 TRBV6-2/TRBV6-3 few TRBD2 TGTGCCAGCACTCTTCTAGCGGGAGGGACCTACGAGCAGTACTTC CASTLLAGGTYEQYF
TRBJ2-1 TRBV7-9 few TRBD2 TGTGCCAGCAGCCTTACTAGCGGGACAGGCAATGAGCAGTTCTTC CASSLTSGTGNEQFF
TRBJ2-3 TRBV5-1 many TRBD2 TGCGCCAGCAGCTTGGAGTACAGACTAGCGGGAGTAGATACGCAGTATTTT CASSLEYRLAGVDTQYF
TRBJ2-7 TRBV6-5 many . TGTGCCAGCAGTTACTCCGGTAGCGCGCCCTACGAGCAGTACTTC CASSYSGSAPYEQYF
TRBJ1-6 TRBV30 . . TGTGCCTGGAGTGCGCAAGGGGATTCACCCCTCCACTTT CAWSAQGDSPLHF